The T cell receptor beta chain under discussion was sequenced for a study of neoadjuvant anti-PD-1 for oral cavity cancer. Trimming stripped 0 bases from V and 7 bases from J, with 11 bases between. Germline lookup yields CDR1 SGHKS and CDR2 YYEKEE (reference sequence). The CDR3 sequence is 14 residues long. Clones were sequenced by immunoSEQ multiplex PCR, and TCRdb holds only the in-frame ones, with some missing. The sample includes tens of thousands of clones, around 85% of them seen just once. This chain connects TRBV5-5 to TRBJ1-5; no clear D gene. The clonotype comes from a person between 35 and 79 years old with oral cavity squamous cell carcinoma. Here the sequenced sample was PBMCs, taken before nivolumab (anti-PD-1) treatment. CDR3 sequence reads: CASSLGMGRQPQHF. The DNA of the CDR3 is TGTGCCAGCAGCTTGGGGATGGGAAGACAGCCCCAGCATTTT. The full variable domain, rest sourced from reference TRBV5-5 and TRBJ1-5, is DAGVTQSPTHLIKTRGQQVTLRCSPISGHKSVSWYQQVLGQGPQFIFQYYEKEERGRGNFPDRFSARQFPNYSSELNVNALLLGDSALYLCASSLGMGRQPQHFGDGTRLSIL.